The clone carrying this T cell receptor beta chain was observed at least ten times. Its antigen is undetermined. V was trimmed by 3 bases and J by 1 base, leaving 15 bases between them. This CDR3 has 16 amino acids. From germline, CDR1 is KGHSH and CDR2 LQKENI. The record originates from a study of CD8 T cells in ankylosing spondylitis. The study, taken as a whole, reports: In peripheral blood, disease-linked CD8+ clones occurred at relatively low frequencies. Seemingly characteristic of ankylosing spondylitis blood was a TCR beta motif consisting of 7 or 8 highly homologous variants. Previous work reported some of these motif variants in the synovial fluid and blood of reactive arthritis. Reports say disease-linked clones showed up significantly more in matched ankylosing spondylitis synovial fluid.

TCR beta libraries were made by quantitative 5'-RACE with molecular barcodes. Each CDR3 protein is one row after TCRdb ran MiXCR on the 5' RACE reads. There are more than 500,000 distinct CDR3 sequences in the sample; approximately 5.3% occur only once, and approximately 3.5% lies in the top ten. The chain uses TRBV18 and TRBJ1-1, with D possibly matching TRBD1 (5 bases). The source material was blood, either unsorted or a sorted T cell fraction (not recorded which). This clonotype originated in a male donor with ankylosing spondylitis. CDR3 nucleotides: TGTGCCAGCTCACCGTTCACGGGACCTCAGAACACTGAAGCTTTCTTT. Protein sequence: CASSPFTGPQNTEAFF.